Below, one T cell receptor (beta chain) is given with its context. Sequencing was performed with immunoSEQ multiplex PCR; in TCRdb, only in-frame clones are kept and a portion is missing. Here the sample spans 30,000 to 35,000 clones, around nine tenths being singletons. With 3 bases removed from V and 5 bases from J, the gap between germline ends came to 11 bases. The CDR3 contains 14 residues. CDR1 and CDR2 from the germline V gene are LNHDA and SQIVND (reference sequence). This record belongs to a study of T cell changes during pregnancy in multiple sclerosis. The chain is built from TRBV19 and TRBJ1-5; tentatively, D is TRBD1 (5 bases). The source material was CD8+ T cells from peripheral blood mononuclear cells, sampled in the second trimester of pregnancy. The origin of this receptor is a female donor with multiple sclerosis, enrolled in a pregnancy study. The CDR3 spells CASSILQVYQPQHF. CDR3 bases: TGTGCCAGTAGTATCCTACAGGTTTATCAGCCCCAGCATTTT.